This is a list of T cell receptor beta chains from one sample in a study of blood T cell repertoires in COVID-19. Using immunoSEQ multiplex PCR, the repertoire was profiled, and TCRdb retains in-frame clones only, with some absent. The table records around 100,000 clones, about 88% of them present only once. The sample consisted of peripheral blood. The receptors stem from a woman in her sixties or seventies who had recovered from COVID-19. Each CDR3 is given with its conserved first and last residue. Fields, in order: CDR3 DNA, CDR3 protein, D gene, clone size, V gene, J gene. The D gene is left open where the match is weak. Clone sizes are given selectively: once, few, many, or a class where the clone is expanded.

TGTGCCAGCAGTGACTCAACTAGCGGGGGGGCAGATACGCAGTATTTT	CASSDSTSGGADTQYF	TRBD2	.	TRBV6-4	TRBJ2-3
TGCGCCAGCCGCCAACAGGGAAGAACTGAAGCTTTCTTT	CASRQQGRTEAFF	.	once	TRBV5-1	TRBJ1-1
TGCGCCAGCAGCCAGCAGGGTTGGCAGTACTTC	CASSQQGWQYF	.	.	TRBV5-1	TRBJ2-7
TGTGCCAGCAGCTTTCAGGGCACCAACACTGAAGCTTTCTTT	CASSFQGTNTEAFF	.	.	TRBV7-9	TRBJ1-1
TGTGCCAGCAGTCCCCCCGGACAGGTAGCCGACGAGCAGTACTTC	CASSPPGQVADEQYF	TRBD1	once	TRBV28	TRBJ2-7
TGCGCCAGCAGCAGAGACTCAGCGGGAGGGTGGGAGACCCAGTACTTC	CASSRDSAGGWETQYF	TRBD2	once	TRBV5-1	TRBJ2-5
TGTGCCAGCAGTTACAAACCGGGGACTAGCGCCCACAATGAGCAGTTCTTC	CASSYKPGTSAHNEQFF	TRBD2	.	TRBV6-2/TRBV6-3	TRBJ2-1
TGCGCCAGCAGCCTACCCACAGATACGCAGTATTTT	CASSLPTDTQYF	.	.	TRBV5-1	TRBJ2-3
TGTGCCACCAGGGTTAACGGTTCACCCCTCCACTTT	CATRVNGSPLHF	.	.	TRBV6-5	TRBJ1-6
TGTGCCAGCAGCCCACACGGGAGCGCGGATGAGCAGTTCTTC	CASSPHGSADEQFF	.	.	TRBV7-6	TRBJ2-1
TGTGCCAGCAGTGAATATGGGACAGGGCCCAATGAGCAGTTCTTC	CASSEYGTGPNEQFF	TRBD1	.	TRBV25-1	TRBJ2-1
TGTGCCACCAGTGACTCCAAACGGGGGGGTCAGCCCCAGCATTTT	CATSDSKRGGQPQHF	.	.	TRBV24-1	TRBJ1-5
TGTGCCAGCAGCTTTGTAGCGGGGACCACAGATACGCAGTATTTT	CASSFVAGTTDTQYF	TRBD2	.	TRBV7-9	TRBJ2-3
TGCGCCAGCAGCCTCGTCCCGGGGGAGACCCAGTACTTC	CASSLVPGETQYF	.	once	TRBV4-3	TRBJ2-5
TGTGCCAGCAGCTTAGAACAGGGGGCGAGGAACACTGAAGCTTTCTTT	CASSLEQGARNTEAFF	TRBD1	.	TRBV7-9	TRBJ1-1
TGTGCCAGCAGCCTACTAGCCCTCCTAAACAATGAGCAGTTCTTC	CASSLLALLNNEQFF	.	.	TRBV6-4	TRBJ2-1
TGTGCCAGCAGCTTATCACGACAGGGGGTTCTGTTCTTT	CASSLSRQGVLFF	TRBD1	once	TRBV7-2	TRBJ1-1
TGTGCCAGCAGCTTAGGGCGGCAACGGGAGCAGTACTTC	CASSLGRQREQYF	.	.	TRBV7-2	TRBJ2-7
TGTGCCAGCAGCTTGGGGGGTGAGCAGTTCTTC	CASSLGGEQFF	.	.	TRBV7-9	TRBJ2-1
TGTGCCAGCAGCAGCGGCACAGATACGCAGTATTTT	CASSSGTDTQYF	.	once	TRBV12-3/TRBV12-4	TRBJ2-3
TGTGCCAGCAGCTTAAGGGAACAGGGGGCGGGTGGCTACACCTTC	CASSLREQGAGGYTF	TRBD1	.	TRBV7-3	TRBJ1-2
TGTGCCAGCAGTTTATATAGCTCTGGAAACACCATATATTTT	CASSLYSSGNTIYF	.	.	TRBV28	TRBJ1-3
TGTGCCAGCAGTTACCCGACTAGGTCCAAAGAGCAGTTCTTC	CASSYPTRSKEQFF	.	.	TRBV6-6	TRBJ2-1
TGTGCCAGCAGCCCGACAGGGACGACTTTCTTT	CASSPTGTTFF	TRBD1	.	TRBV2	TRBJ1-1
TGTGCCACCAGTTTTTGGGGCGGCTACACCTTC	CATSFWGGYTF	.	.	TRBV24-1	TRBJ1-2
TGTGCCAGCCCAACGTGGCTAGCGGGAGAGGATGAGCAGTTCTTC	CASPTWLAGEDEQFF	TRBD2	.	TRBV6-5	TRBJ2-1
TGTGCCTGCCCCACCGCAGGGGGAGGTGAGACCCAGTACTTC	CACPTAGGGETQYF	.	.	TRBV30	TRBJ2-5
TGTGCCAGCAGCCCAACAATCACGAACACTGAAGCTTTCTTT	CASSPTITNTEAFF	.	.	TRBV7-9	TRBJ1-1
TGTGCCATCAGTGAGTCGACAGGGGAGGGCTATGGCTACACCTTC	CAISESTGEGYGYTF	TRBD1	.	TRBV10-3	TRBJ1-2
TGTGCCAGCAGCCATGACAGCCGCGCCACCTACGAGCAGTACTTC	CASSHDSRATYEQYF	.	.	TRBV6-2/TRBV6-3	TRBJ2-7
TGTGCCAGCAGCCTAATGCTAGGGGACACCGGGGAGCTGTTTTTT	CASSLMLGDTGELFF	.	.	TRBV9	TRBJ2-2
TGTGCCAGCAGCTTGGGACAGGGCAATCAGCCCCAGCATTTT	CASSLGQGNQPQHF	TRBD1	.	TRBV7-9	TRBJ1-5
TGTGCCACCAGTGATGGGACAGGGGGCGAATGGGGTAATCAGCCCCAGCATTTT	CATSDGTGGEWGNQPQHF	TRBD1	.	TRBV24-1	TRBJ1-5
TGTGCCAGCAGAAACAGGGGACAAGAGGGAAACACCATATATTTT	CASRNRGQEGNTIYF	TRBD1	.	TRBV6-5	TRBJ1-3
TGTGCCAGCAGCTTGTTGTTCCGAGAATCGAACACTGAAGCTTTCTTT	CASSLLFRESNTEAFF	.	.	TRBV5-6	TRBJ1-1
TGTGCCAGCAGCCCGTTCACCCGGGACAGGAATAATTCACCCCTCCACTTT	CASSPFTRDRNNSPLHF	TRBD1	.	TRBV4-2	TRBJ1-6
TGTGCCAGCGGTTTGGGGGGGGCGCAAGAGACCCAGTACTTC	CASGLGGAQETQYF	.	.	TRBV6-6	TRBJ2-5
TGTGCCGGGCCCAGCGCCGGTCGGGACAGGGGGCAGTCTGGAAACACCATATATTTT	CAGPSAGRDRGQSGNTIYF	TRBD1	.	TRBV9	TRBJ1-3
TGCGCCAGCAGGAGATTCGGGGTAAATGAGCAGTTCTTC	CASRRFGVNEQFF	.	.	TRBV10-1	TRBJ2-1
TGCAGCGTTGGTAGCGGGGGGGCTGGCAATGAGCAGTTCTTC	CSVGSGGAGNEQFF	TRBD2	.	TRBV29-1	TRBJ2-1
TGTGCCAGCAGCCCCCAACGGGGGAGGGACACTGAAGCTTTCTTT	CASSPQRGRDTEAFF	.	.	TRBV7-6	TRBJ1-1
TGTGCCATCAGTGGTGGCACCCCCGAGCAGTTCTTC	CAISGGTPEQFF	.	.	TRBV10-3	TRBJ2-1
TGTGCCTGGAGTAGGACAGGGACGAACACTGAAGCTTTCTTT	CAWSRTGTNTEAFF	TRBD1	.	TRBV30	TRBJ1-1
TGTGCCAGCAGTTTTGTCCCACAGGACCGGGAGCAGTACTTC	CASSFVPQDREQYF	.	.	TRBV28	TRBJ2-7
TGTGCCAGCAGCCAAGTCGGCAGGATCACAGATACGCAGTATTTT	CASSQVGRITDTQYF	.	.	TRBV4-2	TRBJ2-3
TGTGCCAGCAGTTACTCCTCCCTCACTGAAGCTTTCTTT	CASSYSSLTEAFF	.	.	TRBV6-2/TRBV6-3	TRBJ1-1
TGTGCCAGCAGCCCTCCCGGGAACAGGGGGACAGATACGCAGTATTTT	CASSPPGNRGTDTQYF	TRBD1	.	TRBV14	TRBJ2-3
TGTGCCAGCAGTTTGAGTAGGCGGGAGACCCAGTACTTC	CASSLSRRETQYF	.	.	TRBV6-5	TRBJ2-5
TGTGCCAGCAGCCGGGACATTTATCAGCCCCAGCATTTT	CASSRDIYQPQHF	.	.	TRBV6-4	TRBJ1-5
TGTGCCAGCAGCCGGGTGGAAAGGGACAGGAGAGGATACGAGCAGTACTTC	CASSRVERDRRGYEQYF	TRBD1	.	TRBV3-1/TRBV3-2	TRBJ2-7
TGTGCTAGCCAGACCTCTCTCGGGTCGACAGATACGCAGTATTTT	CASQTSLGSTDTQYF	.	few	TRBV12-5	TRBJ2-3
TGCGCCAGCAGCTTGGGGGGCCTAGCGCGGCAAGAGACCCAGTACTTC	CASSLGGLARQETQYF	.	.	TRBV5-1	TRBJ2-5
TGTGCCAGCAGCCACCGGGACTACCGTCTCGACGAGCAGTACTTC	CASSHRDYRLDEQYF	TRBD2	.	TRBV7-9	TRBJ2-7
TGTGCCAGCAGCCACCCGCCCGGGACACCTCCACCCATATATTTT	CASSHPPGTPPPIYF	.	.	TRBV11-1	TRBJ1-3
TGCAGTGCTAGTTCTGGTCCACAGGGGTCGGGGGCTAACTATGGCTACACCTTC	CSASSGPQGSGANYGYTF	TRBD1	.	TRBV20-1	TRBJ1-2
TGTGCCAGTAGTATAAGAGCGCCCGGGACTGCCAATCAGCCCCAGCATTTT	CASSIRAPGTANQPQHF	.	.	TRBV19	TRBJ1-5
TGTGCCAGCAGCCTGAGGGCCCTTGGGACCCAGTACTTC	CASSLRALGTQYF	.	.	TRBV3-1/TRBV3-2	TRBJ2-5
TGTGCCACCAGTGACCCGAGCGCCAGCACAGATACGCAGTATTTT	CATSDPSASTDTQYF	.	.	TRBV24-1	TRBJ2-3
TGTGCCAGCATTACAGGGGGGCTCGGGTCCACTGAAGCTTTCTTT	CASITGGLGSTEAFF	TRBD1	.	TRBV6-5	TRBJ1-1
TGCGCCAGCACTCGACAGGGAGTAGATTCACCCCTCCACTTT	CASTRQGVDSPLHF	TRBD1	.	TRBV23-1	TRBJ1-6